This entry describes one T cell receptor beta chain. Its antigen is unknown. The PCR was carried out with 60 Vbeta primers and 13 Jbeta primers. The data were produced by immunoSEQ multiplex PCR, yet TCRdb's version contains in-frame clones alone and is incomplete. This sample has 200,000 to 250,000 clones, with over 75% found just once. The data belong to a study of cytomegalovirus exposure and HLA in healthy donors. Germline loops: CDR1 SGDLS, CDR2 YYNGEE. Trimming at V came to 3 bases and at J to 9 bases, leaving 6 bases not matched to a gene. CDR3 size: 15 residues. Findings and limits, study-wide: The presence/absence work took it that sequencing depth was about the same across donors. In an earlier analysis, productive rearrangement rates for most beta V segments clustered near 87% or 30%. Clonal expansion was found to be greater in HLA-associated TCR beta chains than in equally common others in a later analysis.

The sequenced sample consisted of PBMCs. The TCR originated in a man younger than 35 in good health and CMV-seronegative. The chain joins TRBV9 to TRBJ2-1; TRBD2 aligns across 13 bases. CDR3 bases: TGTGCCAGCAGCGCTACTAGCGGGGGGGCCGGTGAGCAGTTCTTC. Protein: CASSATSGGAGEQFF.